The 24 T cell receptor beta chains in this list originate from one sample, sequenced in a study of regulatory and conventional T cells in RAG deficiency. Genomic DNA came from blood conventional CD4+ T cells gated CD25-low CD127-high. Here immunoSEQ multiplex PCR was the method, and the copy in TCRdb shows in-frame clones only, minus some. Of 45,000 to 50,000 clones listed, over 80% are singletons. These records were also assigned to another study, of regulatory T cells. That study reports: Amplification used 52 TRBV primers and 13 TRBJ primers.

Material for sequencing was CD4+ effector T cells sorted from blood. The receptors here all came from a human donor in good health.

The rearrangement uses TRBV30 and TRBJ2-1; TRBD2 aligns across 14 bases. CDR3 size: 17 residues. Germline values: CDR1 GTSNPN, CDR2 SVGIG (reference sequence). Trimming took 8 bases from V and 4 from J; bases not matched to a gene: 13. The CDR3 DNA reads TGTGCCGGCCGACGACTAGCGGGAGGGGAGGGGTACAATGAGCAGTTCTTC. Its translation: CAGRRLAGGEGYNEQFF.

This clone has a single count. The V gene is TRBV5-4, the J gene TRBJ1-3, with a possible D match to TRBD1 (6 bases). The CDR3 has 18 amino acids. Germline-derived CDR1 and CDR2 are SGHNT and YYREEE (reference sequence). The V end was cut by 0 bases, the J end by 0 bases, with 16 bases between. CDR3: CASSLAGGRPFSGNTIYF. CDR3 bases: TGTGCCAGCAGCTTGGCCGGGGGCCGGCCGTTCTCTGGAAACACCATATATTTT.

CDR3 in DNA: TGTGCCAGCAGCCTGCGGGAGGGAAGGTACAATGAGCAGTTCTTC. Its translation: CASSLREGRYNEQFF. J is TRBJ2-1 and V is TRBV7-8, with 9 bases matching TRBD2. V shed 5 bases and J 4 bases; nucleotides not matched to a gene: 6. Germline-derived CDR1 and CDR2 are SGHVS and FQNEAQ. The CDR3 is 15 amino acids. Filled out from reference TRBV7-8 and TRBJ2-1, the complete variable domain reads GAGVSQSPRYKVAKRGQDVALRCDPISGHVSLFWYQQALGQGPEFLTYFQNEAQLDKSGLPSDRFFAERPEGSVSTLKIQRTQQEDSAVYLCASSLREGRYNEQFFGPGTRLTVL.

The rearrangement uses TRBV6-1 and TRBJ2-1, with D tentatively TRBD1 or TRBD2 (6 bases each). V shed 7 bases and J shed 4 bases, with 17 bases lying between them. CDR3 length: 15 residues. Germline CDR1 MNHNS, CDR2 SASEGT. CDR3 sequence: CASMGGHLLYNEQFF. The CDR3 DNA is TGTGCCAGCATGGGGGGACACTTATTATACAATGAGCAGTTCTTC.

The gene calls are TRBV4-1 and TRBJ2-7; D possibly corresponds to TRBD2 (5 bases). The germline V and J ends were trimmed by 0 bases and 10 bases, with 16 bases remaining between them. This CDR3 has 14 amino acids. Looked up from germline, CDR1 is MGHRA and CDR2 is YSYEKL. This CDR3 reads CASSQEERGLQQYF. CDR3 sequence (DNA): TGCGCCAGCAGCCAAGAAGAGAGAGGGCTGCAACAGTACTTC.

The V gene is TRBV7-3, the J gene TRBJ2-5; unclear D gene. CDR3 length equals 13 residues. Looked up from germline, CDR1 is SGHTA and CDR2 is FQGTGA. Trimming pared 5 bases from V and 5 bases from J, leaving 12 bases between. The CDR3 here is CASSANTAETQYF. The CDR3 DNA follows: TGTGCCAGCAGCGCCAACACGGCTGAGACCCAGTACTTC.

In DNA form, the CDR3 reads TGTGCCAGCAGTCGGACAGGCCGGAATCAGCCCCAGCATTTT. It is translated as CASSRTGRNQPQHF. The rearrangement links TRBV6-6 to TRBJ1-5, with TRBD1 matching 7 bases. V trimming: 5 bases; J trimming: 4 bases; junction bases outside the gene matches: 5. CDR1 is MNHNY and CDR2 is SVGAGI in the germline V gene (reference sequence). The CDR3 is 14 amino acids.

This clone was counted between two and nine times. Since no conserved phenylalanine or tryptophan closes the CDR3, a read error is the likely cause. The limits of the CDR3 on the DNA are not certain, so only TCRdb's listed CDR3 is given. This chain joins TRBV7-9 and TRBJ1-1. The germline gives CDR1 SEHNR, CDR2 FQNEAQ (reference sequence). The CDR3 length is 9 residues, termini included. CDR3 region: CASSFGRGG.

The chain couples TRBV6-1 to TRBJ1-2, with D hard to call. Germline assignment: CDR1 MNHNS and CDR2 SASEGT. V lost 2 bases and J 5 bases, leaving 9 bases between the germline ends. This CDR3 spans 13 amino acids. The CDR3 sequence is CASSERLDYGYTF. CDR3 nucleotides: TGTGCCAGCAGTGAACGGCTAGATTATGGCTACACCTTC.

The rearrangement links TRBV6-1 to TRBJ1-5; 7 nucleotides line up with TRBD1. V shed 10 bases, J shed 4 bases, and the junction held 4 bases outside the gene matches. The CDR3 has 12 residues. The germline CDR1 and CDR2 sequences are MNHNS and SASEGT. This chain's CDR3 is CATGQLNQPQHF. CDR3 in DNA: TGTGCCACGGGACAGTTGAATCAGCCCCAGCATTTT.

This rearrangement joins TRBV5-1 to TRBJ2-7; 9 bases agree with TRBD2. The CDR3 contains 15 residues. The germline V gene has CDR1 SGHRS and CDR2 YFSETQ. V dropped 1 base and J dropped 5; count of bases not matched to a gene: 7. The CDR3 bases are TGCGCCAGCAGCTTGAGGGGGACTAGCATCGACGAGCAGTACTTC. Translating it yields CASSLRGTSIDEQYF.

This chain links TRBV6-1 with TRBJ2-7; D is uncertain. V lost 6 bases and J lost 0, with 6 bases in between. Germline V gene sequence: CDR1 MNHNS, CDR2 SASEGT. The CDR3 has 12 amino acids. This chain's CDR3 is CASRTGSYEQYF. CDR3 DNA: TGTGCCAGCAGGACTGGCTCCTACGAGCAGTACTTC.

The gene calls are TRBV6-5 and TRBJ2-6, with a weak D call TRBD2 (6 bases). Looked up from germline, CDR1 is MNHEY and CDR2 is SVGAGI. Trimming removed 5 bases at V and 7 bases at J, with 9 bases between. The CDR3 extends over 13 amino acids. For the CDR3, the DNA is TGTGCCAGCAGTCAGGAGGGCGCCAACGTCCTGACTTTC. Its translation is CASSQEGANVLTF.

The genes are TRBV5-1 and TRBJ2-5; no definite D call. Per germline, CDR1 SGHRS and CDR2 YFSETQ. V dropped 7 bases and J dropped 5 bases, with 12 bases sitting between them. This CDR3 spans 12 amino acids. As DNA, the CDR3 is TGCGCCAGCGGCCTGCCCGCGGAGACCCAGTACTTC. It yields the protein CASGLPAETQYF.

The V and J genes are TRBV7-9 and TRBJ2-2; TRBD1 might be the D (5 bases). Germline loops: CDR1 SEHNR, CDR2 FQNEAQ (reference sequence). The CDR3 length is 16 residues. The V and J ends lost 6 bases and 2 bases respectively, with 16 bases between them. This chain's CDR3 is CASSLLLDTNTGELFF. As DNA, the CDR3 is TGTGCCAGCAGTCTGCTTTTGGACACTAACACCGGGGAGCTGTTTTTT.

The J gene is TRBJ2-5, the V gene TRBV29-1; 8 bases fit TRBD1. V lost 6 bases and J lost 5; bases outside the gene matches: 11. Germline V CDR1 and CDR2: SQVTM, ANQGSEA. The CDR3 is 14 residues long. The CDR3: CSVGGQALGETQYF. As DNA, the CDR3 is TGCAGCGTAGGGGGACAGGCATTAGGGGAGACCCAGTACTTC.

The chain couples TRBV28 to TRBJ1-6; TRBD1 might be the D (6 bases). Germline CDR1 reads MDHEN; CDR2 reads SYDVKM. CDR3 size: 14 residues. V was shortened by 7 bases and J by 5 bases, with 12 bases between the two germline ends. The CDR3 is CASTSGHHNSPLHF. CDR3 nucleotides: TGTGCCAGCACCTCGGGACACCATAATTCACCCCTCCACTTT.

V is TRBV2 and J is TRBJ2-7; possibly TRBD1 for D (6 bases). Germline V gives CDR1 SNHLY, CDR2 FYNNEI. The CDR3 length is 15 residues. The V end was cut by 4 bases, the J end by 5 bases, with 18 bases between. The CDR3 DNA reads TGTGCCAGCAGTGCCCGGACAGCCCCAGGGGACGAGCAGTACTTC. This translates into CASSARTAPGDEQYF.

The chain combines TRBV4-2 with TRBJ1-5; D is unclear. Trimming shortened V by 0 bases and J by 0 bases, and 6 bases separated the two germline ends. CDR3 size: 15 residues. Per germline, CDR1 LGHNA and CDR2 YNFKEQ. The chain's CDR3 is CASSQERFSNQPQHF. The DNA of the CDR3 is TGTGCCAGCAGCCAAGAGCGGTTTAGCAATCAGCCCCAGCATTTT.

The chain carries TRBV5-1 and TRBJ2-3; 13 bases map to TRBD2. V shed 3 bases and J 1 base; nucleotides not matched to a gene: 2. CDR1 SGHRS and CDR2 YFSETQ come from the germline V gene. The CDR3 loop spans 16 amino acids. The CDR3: CASSWGTSGGTDTQYF. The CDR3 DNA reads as TGCGCCAGCAGCTGGGGGACTAGCGGGGGCACAGATACGCAGTATTTT. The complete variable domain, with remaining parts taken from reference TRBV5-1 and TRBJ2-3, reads KAGVTQTPRYLIKTRGQQVTLSCSPISGHRSVSWYQQTPGQGLQFLFEYFSETQRNKGNFPGRFSGRQFSNSRSEMNVSTLELGDSALYLCASSWGTSGGTDTQYFGPGTRLTVL.

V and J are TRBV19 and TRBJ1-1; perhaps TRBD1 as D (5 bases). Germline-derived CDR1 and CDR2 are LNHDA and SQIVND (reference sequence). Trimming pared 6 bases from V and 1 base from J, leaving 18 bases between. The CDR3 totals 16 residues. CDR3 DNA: TGTGCCAGTAGCACCCCCCTTGGTGGGGGGAACACTGAAGCTTTCTTT. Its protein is CASSTPLGGGNTEAFF.

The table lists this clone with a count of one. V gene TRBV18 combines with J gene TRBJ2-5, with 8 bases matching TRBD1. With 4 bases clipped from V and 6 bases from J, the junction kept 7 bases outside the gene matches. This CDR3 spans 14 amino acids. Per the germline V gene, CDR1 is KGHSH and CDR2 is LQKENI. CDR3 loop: CASSLGRQGKTQYF. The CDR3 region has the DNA TGTGCCAGCTCACTGGGTCGACAGGGGAAGACCCAGTACTTC.

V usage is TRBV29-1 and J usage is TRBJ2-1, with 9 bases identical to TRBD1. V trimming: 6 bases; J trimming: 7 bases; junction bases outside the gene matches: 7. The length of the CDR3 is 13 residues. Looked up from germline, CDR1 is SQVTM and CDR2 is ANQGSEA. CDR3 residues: CSVAQGAQNEQFF. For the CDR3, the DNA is TGCAGCGTCGCACAGGGGGCGCAGAATGAGCAGTTCTTC.

The CDR3 sequence is CASSYPEGDTQYF. For the CDR3, the DNA is TGTGCCAGCAGTTACCCCGAGGGGGATACGCAGTATTTT. The chain uses TRBV6-6 and TRBJ2-3; tentatively, D is TRBD1 or TRBD2 (5 bases each). In germline, CDR1 is MNHNY, CDR2 SVGAGI (reference sequence). There are 13 residues in the CDR3. Between the trimmed V and J ends, which lost 2 bases and 6 bases, there was a span of 9 bases.